This T cell receptor (beta chain) comes out of a study of beta chain features in type 1 diabetes. Each of the CD4+ naive, central memory, regulatory and stem cell-like memory populations was sorted via CD45RO/CCR7/CD25/CD127/CD95/CD27. Germline CDR1 is SGDLS and CDR2 is YYNGEE. V lost 4 bases and J lost 6; bases outside the gene matches: 7. The CDR3 consists of 14 residues. Expressed TCRB transcripts were sequenced, since all the RNA that had been isolated was reverse transcribed. Generated by immunoSEQ multiplex PCR, the TCRdb table keeps only in-frame clones and is missing some. The table has fewer than 900,000 clones, roughly 17% seen once. This clone was counted between two and nine times. The antigen is undetermined. Study findings and constraints: TCRB CDR3s were moderately but significantly shorter in Type 1 diabetes patients in all four CD4+ subsets.

The receptor's source is a young woman in good health. The gene calls are TRBV9 and TRBJ2-7; 10 bases agree with TRBD1. Sequencing was performed on naive CD4+ T cells from blood. This CDR3 is CASSPAGQGFEQYF. The CDR3 DNA is TGTGCCAGCAGCCCAGCGGGACAGGGGTTCGAGCAGTACTTC. Variable domain in full (rest from reference TRBV9 and TRBJ2-7): DSGVTQTPKHLITATGQRVTLRCSPRSGDLSVYWYQQSLDQGLQFLIQYYNGEERAKGNILERFSAQQFPDLHSELNLSSLELGDSALYFCASSPAGQGFEQYFGPGTRLTVT.